The clone carrying this T cell receptor (beta chain) occurred many times. This record comes from a study of T cells in Graves' hyperthyroidism and ophthalmopathy. Amplification of TCR beta CDR3 regions was performed using RNA transcripts as template. Using the HTBI primer set, a first-round RT-PCR was run on the TCR CDR3. TCRdb called the multiplex PCR reads again in MiXCR, with one record for every CDR3 protein. The repertoire includes 300,000 to 400,000 distinct CDR3 sequences, 11% to 15% of them detected once, and 9.5% to 11% sits in the top ten. The V and J ends lost 4 bases and 4 bases respectively, with 14 bases between them. Germline-derived CDR1 and CDR2 are SGDLS and YYNGEE. The CDR3 is made up of 14 amino acids.

This clonotype originated in a woman in her sixties with Graves' hyperthyroidism. Specimen: blood. The V and J genes are TRBV9 and TRBJ1-2; D call uncertain. CDR3 DNA sequence: TGTGCCAGCAGCTTCCGGGCCAACACCTATGGCTACACCTTC. It is translated as CASSFRANTYGYTF.